What follows are 28 T cell receptor beta chains derived from one specimen sequenced in a study of lymphopenia after photon versus proton radiotherapy. TCRdb's table, derived via immunoSEQ multiplex PCR, lists solely in-frame clones and lacks some. This sample has some 15,000 clones; under 90% occur once, and the top ten carry about 25%. This specimen consisted of peripheral blood, obtained from a patient treated with photon-based radiotherapy. Receptor source: a man in his forties or fifties with gastric cancer.

CDR3 in amino acids: CASSRTGATGEQFF. The CDR3 DNA is TGTGCCAGTAGTCGGACAGGGGCAACAGGTGAGCAGTTCTTC. The chain links TRBV19 to TRBJ2-1; 9 bases match TRBD1. CDR1 is LNHDA, CDR2 SQIVND, per germline (reference sequence). The CDR3 extends over 14 amino acids. J was trimmed by 9 bases and V by 5 bases; bases with no gene match: 8.

J is TRBJ2-7 and V is TRBV7-2; no clear D gene. V lost 1 base and J 0 bases, leaving 10 bases between the germline ends. Germline CDR1 SGHTA, CDR2 FQGNSA. The CDR3 totals 15 residues. CDR3 nucleotide sequence: TGTGCCAGCAGCTTAGGACCGGGTAGCTCCTACGAGCAGTACTTC. This translates into CASSLGPGSSYEQYF.

The gene calls are TRBV5-1 and TRBJ1-2; no reliable D call. This CDR3 contains 13 residues. Germline CDR1 reads SGHRS; CDR2 reads YFSETQ. The V end lost 0 bases, the J end lost 2 bases, and 5 bases lay between the germline ends. The CDR3 is CASSLDSNYGYTF. The CDR3 DNA follows: TGCGCCAGCAGCTTGGACAGCAACTATGGCTACACCTTC.

As DNA, the CDR3 is TGTGCCAGCAGCGGATCCGGGGACCCCTACGAGCAGTACGTC. Protein sequence: CASSGSGDPYEQYV. The chain is built from TRBV5-4 and TRBJ2-7, with D perhaps matching TRBD1 or TRBD2 (5 bases each). V shed 4 bases and J shed 2 bases, with 13 bases lying between them. The CDR3 has 14 residues. From germline, CDR1 is SGHNT and CDR2 YYREEE (reference sequence).

This clone was recorded a few times. V is TRBV9 and J is TRBJ2-3, with 11 nucleotides matching TRBD2. The CDR3 extends over 15 amino acids. Germline CDR1 reads SGDLS; CDR2 reads YYNGEE. V lost 4 bases and J lost 3; bases outside the gene matches: 4. The CDR3 DNA follows: TGTGCCAGCAGCTGGACTAGCGGGTCAACAGATACGCAGTATTTT. Translation: CASSWTSGSTDTQYF. Full variable domain (missing parts from reference TRBV9 and TRBJ2-3): DSGVTQTPKHLITATGQRVTLRCSPRSGDLSVYWYQQSLDQGLQFLIQYYNGEERAKGNILERFSAQQFPDLHSELNLSSLELGDSALYFCASSWTSGSTDTQYFGPGTRLTVL.

The J gene is TRBJ2-1, the V gene TRBV11-2; 8 positions match TRBD2. J gave up 3 bases and V 5 bases, and 6 bases lay outside the gene matches. CDR3 size: 15 residues. Looked up from germline, CDR1 is SGHAT and CDR2 is FQNNGV. The CDR3 loop reads CASSPIAGRYNEQFF. The CDR3 DNA reads as TGTGCCAGCAGCCCGATAGCGGGACGCTACAATGAGCAGTTCTTC.

The chain combines TRBV5-1 with TRBJ2-3; no clear D. Trimming stripped 1 base from V and 4 bases from J, with 7 bases between. Germline CDR1 reads SGHRS; CDR2 reads YFSETQ. This CDR3 contains 13 residues. The CDR3 DNA reads as TGCGCCAGCAGCTTGATCGAAGCAGATACGCAGTATTTT. This sequence encodes CASSLIEADTQYF.

The chain employs TRBV10-3 and TRBJ2-1, with D possibly being TRBD2 (6 bases). The germline CDR1 and CDR2 sequences are ENHRY and SYGVKD. The CDR3 is made up of 21 amino acids. The V gene lost 6 bases and the J gene lost 0 bases, with 30 bases spanning the gap. The CDR3 sequence is CAIRDTGGGLSEGSSYNEQFF. The CDR3 region has the DNA TGTGCCATCAGGGATACTGGGGGTGGGCTTTCGGAGGGAAGCTCCTACAATGAGCAGTTCTTC.

V gene TRBV7-8 combines with J gene TRBJ2-1, with no clear D. Germline V gene data show CDR1 as SGHVS and CDR2 as FQNEAQ. This CDR3 comprises 16 residues. V shed 1 base and J shed 4 bases, with 14 bases lying between them. The CDR3 loop reads CASSLGRQTLYNEQFF. The CDR3 bases are TGTGCCAGCAGCTTAGGTAGGCAGACTTTATACAATGAGCAGTTCTTC.

The V gene is TRBV5-5, the J gene TRBJ1-4; D not certain. V was cut by 1 base and J by 7 bases, with 8 bases left in between. CDR1 and CDR2 from the germline V gene are SGHKS and YYEKEE (reference sequence). This CDR3 region has 13 residues. The CDR3 sequence: CASSLMVVEKLFF. As DNA, the CDR3 is TGTGCCAGCAGCTTGATGGTCGTTGAAAAACTGTTTTTT.

The chain recombines TRBV4-3 with TRBJ2-2; 9 nucleotides line up with TRBD2. The junction had 0 bases not matched to a gene; V was cut back by 6 bases and J by 4 bases. Germline lookup yields CDR1 LGHNA and CDR2 YSLEER. This CDR3 region has 13 residues. CDR3 residues: CASRRGGTGELFF. The CDR3 nucleotides read TGCGCCAGCAGGCGGGGGGGCACCGGGGAGCTGTTTTTT.

The chain links TRBV2 to TRBJ2-5, with a tentative D call TRBD2 (6 bases). Germline values: CDR1 SNHLY, CDR2 FYNNEI. The CDR3 covers 15 residues. The ends were cut back, 2 bases at V and 1 base at J, with 11 bases in the middle. The CDR3 DNA is TGTGCCAGCAGTGAATTGCGGGGTCCCCAAGAGACCCAGTACTTC. It translates to CASSELRGPQETQYF. The variable domain in full, with the rest retrieved from reference TRBV2 and TRBJ2-5, is EPEVTQTPSHQVTQMGQEVILRCVPISNHLYFYWYRQILGQKVEFLVSFYNNEISEKSEIFDDQFSVERPDGSNFTLKIRSTKLEDSAMYFCASSELRGPQETQYFGPGTRLLVL.

DNA for the CDR3: TGTGCCAGTAGTATAGGATCGGACAGCTATGGCTACACCTTC. Translated: CASSIGSDSYGYTF. The chain links TRBV19 to TRBJ1-2; possibly TRBD1 for D (6 bases). The germline V and J ends were trimmed by 1 base and 4 bases, with 10 bases remaining between them. The CDR3 runs 14 residues. Germline assignment: CDR1 LNHDA and CDR2 SQIVND (reference sequence).

The chain is built from TRBV7-7 and TRBJ2-2; D not resolved. Germline assignment: CDR1 SSHAT and CDR2 FNYEAQ (reference sequence). Trimming left V 5 bases short and J 1 base short, with 5 bases between. CDR3 length: 13 residues. CDR3: CASSPQNTGELFF. The CDR3 DNA sequence: TGTGCCAGCAGCCCGCAGAACACCGGGGAGCTGTTTTTT.

About this clone itself: Other DNA sequences within the sample encode an identical CDR3. The chain has TRBV7-2 and TRBJ1-2; no clear D gene. V was cut by 1 base and J by 4 bases, with 7 bases left in between. The CDR3 has 13 residues. Per the germline V gene, CDR1 is SGHTA and CDR2 is FQGNSA. In DNA, the CDR3 is TGTGCCAGCAGCTTAGGAAGGCTCTATGGCTACACCTTC. This codes for CASSLGRLYGYTF.

The chain combines TRBV19 with TRBJ1-1; D gene unclear. Trimming shortened V by 6 bases and J by 2 bases, and 7 bases separated the two germline ends. This CDR3 region has 12 residues. Germline V gene lookup returns CDR1 LNHDA and CDR2 SQIVND (reference sequence). This chain's CDR3 is CASRIGNTEAFF. The CDR3 DNA reads as TGTGCCAGTAGGATTGGAAACACTGAAGCTTTCTTT.

The V gene is TRBV6-4, the J gene TRBJ1-1; D possibly corresponds to TRBD1 (5 bases). Germline V gene lookup returns CDR1 MRHNA and CDR2 SNTAGT. V was cut by 6 bases and J by 7 bases, with 15 bases left in between. This CDR3 has 13 residues. This CDR3 is CASSLERGSEAFF. The CDR3 nucleotides are TGTGCCAGCAGCCTAGAACGGGGCAGTGAAGCTTTCTTT.

V and J are TRBV5-4 and TRBJ2-5; a possible D gene is TRBD2 (9 bases). Germline V lookup: CDR1 SGHNT, CDR2 YYREEE (reference sequence). V was cut by 0 bases and J by 5 bases, with 20 bases left in between. CDR3 length equals 17 residues. The CDR3, as DNA: TGTGCCAGCAGCTTGGGGAGCGGGGGGACAGGAGGGGAGACCCAGTACTTC. It is translated as CASSLGSGGTGGETQYF.

This chain uses TRBV2 with TRBJ2-7; TRBD2 matches 8 bases. The CDR3 totals 14 residues. V lost 6 bases, J lost 1 base, and 5 bases stayed unmatched. Germline V CDR1 and CDR2: SNHLY, FYNNEI. CDR3 sequence reads: CASSPSGLSYEQYF. The CDR3 DNA reads TGTGCCAGCAGCCCTAGCGGGTTGTCCTACGAGCAGTACTTC.

This chain connects TRBV5-4 to TRBJ2-3; 14 bases are a match to TRBD2. V gave up 6 bases and J gave up 7 bases; unmatched junction bases: 7. Germline V gene sequence: CDR1 SGHNT, CDR2 YYREEE (reference sequence). The CDR3 has 15 amino acids. The CDR3 DNA reads as TGTGCCAGCAAGACTAGCGGGGGGGCTTGGAATACGCAGTATTTT. Translation gives CASKTSGGAWNTQYF.

This clone has just one count. V usage is TRBV2 and J usage is TRBJ2-5; the D is unclear. The CDR3 spans 13 residues. Germline values: CDR1 SNHLY, CDR2 FYNNEI. Trimming took 2 bases from V and 3 from J, leaving 7 bases between them. CDR3 sequence reads: CASSEWEEETQYF. The CDR3 region has the DNA TGTGCCAGCAGTGAATGGGAAGAAGAGACCCAGTACTTC.

This chain connects TRBV14 to TRBJ2-7; 10 bases match TRBD1. The CDR3 sequence is 15 residues long. V shed 4 bases, J shed 2 bases, and the junction held 5 bases outside the gene matches. Germline V gene sequence: CDR1 SGHDN, CDR2 FVKESK. CDR3 bases: TGTGCCAGCAGCCGACCGGGACAGGGGACCTACGAGCAGTACTTC. This sequence encodes CASSRPGQGTYEQYF.

This clone was detected only once. This chain links TRBV6-5 with TRBJ2-6; D not resolved. The ends were cut back, 1 base at V and 4 bases at J, with 11 bases in the middle. CDR1 is MNHEY and CDR2 is SVGAGI in the germline V gene. The CDR3 contains 16 residues. The CDR3 nucleotides are TGTGCCAGCAGTTACTGGGGTACGGTGGGGGCCAACGTCCTGACTTTC. Translated: CASSYWGTVGANVLTF.

CDR3 loop: CASSDDGGSPYEQYF. DNA for the CDR3: TGTGCCAGCAGTGACGATGGGGGTTCACCTTACGAGCAGTACTTC. The rearrangement links TRBV6-1 to TRBJ2-7; D might be TRBD1 or TRBD2, each matching 5 bases. CDR3 length equals 15 residues. Trimming removed 3 bases from V and 4 bases from J, with 16 bases in between. CDR1 and CDR2 (germline): MNHNS, SASEGT.

J is TRBJ2-3 and V is TRBV9, with 10 bases matching TRBD2. V was pared by 0 bases and J by 6 bases, with 7 bases of the junction left unmatched. Per germline, CDR1 SGDLS and CDR2 YYNGEE. The CDR3 extends over 16 amino acids. The chain's CDR3 is CASSVGTSGNRDTQYF. Here the CDR3 DNA reads TGTGCCAGCAGCGTAGGGACTAGCGGTAACCGGGATACGCAGTATTTT.

There are a few counts of this clone. The chain joins TRBV6-5 to TRBJ2-2; D might be TRBD1 (5 bases). Germline-derived CDR1 and CDR2 are MNHEY and SVGAGI. With 0 bases removed from V and 6 bases from J, the gap between germline ends came to 11 bases. This CDR3 is built from 15 residues. The CDR3 here is CASSYSTQGSGELFF. CDR3 DNA sequence: TGTGCCAGCAGTTACTCGACCCAGGGTTCCGGGGAGCTGTTTTTT.

This clone came up once. The chain is built from TRBV10-3 and TRBJ2-3; tentatively, D is TRBD1 (5 bases). The germline V gene has CDR1 ENHRY and CDR2 SYGVKD. This CDR3 has 13 amino acids. The V gene lost 3 bases and the J gene lost 4 bases, with 8 bases spanning the gap. DNA of the CDR3: TGTGCCATCAGTGATCTAGGGGCAGATACGCAGTATTTT. Amino acid sequence: CAISDLGADTQYF.

This clone was seen a few times. CDR3: CASSLARGSGANVLTF. As DNA, the CDR3 is TGTGCCAGTAGCCTGGCCCGGGGCTCTGGGGCCAACGTCCTGACTTTC. The V and J genes are TRBV19 and TRBJ2-6; TRBD2 is a possible D gene (5 bases). This CDR3 comprises 16 residues. Germline CDR1 and CDR2: LNHDA and SQIVND (reference sequence). V lost 6 bases, J lost 0 bases, and 12 bases lay in between.